This TCR beta chain was observed in a study of cytomegalovirus exposure and HLA in healthy donors. Study overall: Earlier, 150 million to 200 million T cells were analyzed, and about 120 million unique TCR beta sequences were found among them.

Germline V lookup: CDR1 LNHDA, CDR2 SQIVND (reference sequence). CDR3 length: 15 residues. V gave up 3 bases and J gave up 4 bases; unmatched junction bases: 5. 13 Jbeta primers and 60 Vbeta primers were used for the PCR. Here immunoSEQ multiplex PCR was the method, and the copy in TCRdb shows in-frame clones only, minus some. The table records 200,000 to 250,000 clones, about 84% of them present only once. The V call is TRBV19, the J call TRBJ1-5; 8 positions agree with TRBD1. The TCR sequence derives from a human donor in good health. The sequenced material came from PBMCs. The DNA of the CDR3 is TGTGCCAGTAGTATTCAGGGGGCAGGAAATCAGCCCCAGCATTTT. This codes for CASSIQGAGNQPQHF.